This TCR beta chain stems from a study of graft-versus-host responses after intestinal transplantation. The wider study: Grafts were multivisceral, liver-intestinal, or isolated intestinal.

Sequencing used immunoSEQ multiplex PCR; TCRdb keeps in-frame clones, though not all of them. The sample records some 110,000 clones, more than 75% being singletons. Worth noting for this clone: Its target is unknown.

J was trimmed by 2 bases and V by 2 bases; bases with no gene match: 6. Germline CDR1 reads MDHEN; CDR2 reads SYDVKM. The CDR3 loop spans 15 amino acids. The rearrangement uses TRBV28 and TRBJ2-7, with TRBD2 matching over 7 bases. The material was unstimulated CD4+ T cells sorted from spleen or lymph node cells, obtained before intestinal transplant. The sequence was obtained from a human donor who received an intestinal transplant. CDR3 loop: CASSLRLAGAYEQYF. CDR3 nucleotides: TGTGCCAGCAGTTTAAGGTTGGCGGGAGCCTACGAGCAGTACTTC.